The 24 T cell receptor beta chains below were found in one sample sequenced in a study of cytomegalovirus exposure and HLA in healthy donors. PCR involved 60 Vbeta and 13 Jbeta primers. Libraries were prepared by immunoSEQ multiplex PCR; TCRdb keeps only in-frame clonotypes and omits some of them. There are approximately 190,000 clones in the sample; roughly 85% occur only once, and approximately 1.5% lies in the top ten. The specimen was PBMCs. The origin of the receptors is a woman in her late teens or twenties in good health and CMV-seronegative.

In the case of this clone: Other DNA variants within this sample encode the same CDR3. The chain is built from TRBV18 and TRBJ2-5; TRBD2 matches at 7 bases. J gave up 2 bases and V 3 bases, and 0 bases lay outside the gene matches. This CDR3 is 13 amino acids long. Per germline, CDR1 KGHSH and CDR2 LQKENI. The CDR3 reads CASSPGLQETQYF. The DNA of the CDR3 is TGTGCCAGCTCACCGGGACTACAAGAGACCCAGTACTTC. Drawing the rest from reference TRBV18 and TRBJ2-5, the complete variable domain is NAGVMQNPRHLVRRRGQEARLRCSPMKGHSHVYWYRQLPEEGLKFMVYLQKENIIDESGMPKERFSAEFPKEGPSILRIQQVVRGDSAAYFCASSPGLQETQYFGPGTRLLVL.

The chain employs TRBV15 and TRBJ2-1; D remains unclear. The CDR3 loop spans 14 amino acids. Germline loops: CDR1 LNHNV, CDR2 YYDKDF (reference sequence). The germline V and J ends were trimmed by 0 bases and 5 bases, with 8 bases remaining between them. In nucleotides, the CDR3 is TGTGCCACCAGCAGAGATAGCTGGGACAATGAGCAGTTCTTC. Its translation is CATSRDSWDNEQFF.

The chain has TRBV5-1 and TRBJ2-1, with TRBD2 matching over 9 bases. CDR3 size: 14 residues. The trim removed 6 bases at V and 5 bases at J, leaving 6 bases unmatched. The V gene's germline CDR1 is SGHRS and CDR2 YFSETQ. The CDR3 DNA reads TGCGCCAGCACCCCGACTAGCGGAAACAATGAGCAGTTCTTC. Its protein product is CASTPTSGNNEQFF. Based on the CDR3 plus reference TRBV5-1 and TRBJ2-1, the full variable domain is KAGVTQTPRYLIKTRGQQVTLSCSPISGHRSVSWYQQTPGQGLQFLFEYFSETQRNKGNFPGRFSGRQFSNSRSEMNVSTLELGDSALYLCASTPTSGNNEQFFGPGTRLTVL.

The chain uses TRBV9 and TRBJ2-2, with D tentatively TRBD2 (7 bases). The CDR3 has 17 residues. Germline assignment: CDR1 SGDLS and CDR2 YYNGEE. V shed 4 bases and J shed 5 bases, with 21 bases lying between them. The CDR3 sequence is CASSFNLRGGKTGELFF. The CDR3 DNA follows: TGTGCCAGCAGCTTCAACCTGAGGGGGGGAAAGACCGGGGAGCTGTTTTTT.

The V call is TRBV2, the J call TRBJ2-7; 11 nucleotides line up with TRBD1. Germline trimming cut 3 bases from V and 5 bases from J; bases unmatched to any gene: 3. CDR1 and CDR2 (germline): SNHLY, FYNNEI. The CDR3 spans 14 residues. The CDR3 sequence: CASSEGTGGDEQYV. The CDR3, as DNA: TGTGCCAGCAGTGAGGGGACAGGGGGGGACGAGCAGTACGTC.

The chain combines TRBV5-1 with TRBJ2-1; 10 bases are a match to TRBD1. In germline, CDR1 is SGHRS, CDR2 YFSETQ. The CDR3 extends over 15 amino acids. V dropped 0 bases and J dropped 3; count of bases not matched to a gene: 0. The CDR3 region has the DNA TGCGCCAGCAGCTTGGGGACAGGGGGCTACAATGAGCAGTTCTTC. It yields the protein CASSLGTGGYNEQFF.

The chain combines TRBV2 with TRBJ2-3; D is uncertain. Between the trimmed V and J ends, which lost 2 bases and 0 bases, there was a span of 6 bases. This CDR3 has 14 residues. CDR1 and CDR2 from the germline V gene are SNHLY and FYNNEI. CDR3 sequence (DNA): TGTGCCAGCAGTGAAAGTAGAAGCACAGATACGCAGTATTTT. Protein product: CASSESRSTDTQYF.

This chain links TRBV5-1 with TRBJ2-3; the D gene is possibly TRBD2 (6 bases). The germline CDR1 and CDR2 sequences are SGHRS and YFSETQ. The V gene lost 2 bases and the J gene lost 2 bases, with 15 bases spanning the gap. This CDR3 contains 16 residues. In DNA form, the CDR3 reads TGCGCCAGCAGCTTCGGAGGGCAGGGAAACACAGATACGCAGTATTTT. Translation gives CASSFGGQGNTDTQYF.

The chain is built from TRBV7-2 and TRBJ2-3; TRBD2 matches 7 bases. The J segment lost 6 bases and the V segment lost 7 bases, leaving 10 bases of the junction unmatched. The CDR3 has 14 amino acids. The germline V gene encodes CDR1 SGHTA and CDR2 FQGNSA. CDR3 in amino acids: CASKGGGLADTQYF. In DNA form, the CDR3 reads TGTGCCAGCAAGGGCGGGGGACTGGCCGATACGCAGTATTTT.

This chain uses TRBV5-3 with TRBJ2-2; D unresolved. TRBV5-3 is an ORF for which the function is uncertain. Trimming removed 4 bases at V and 0 bases at J, with 31 bases between. The CDR3 covers 22 residues. The CDR3 loop reads CARSALVRGHFEACSNTGELFF. CDR3 DNA: TGTGCCAGAAGCGCGCTTGTCCGAGGCCATTTTGAGGCATGCTCGAACACCGGGGAGCTGTTTTTT.

The genes are TRBV18 and TRBJ2-5; 12 bases fit TRBD2. The CDR3 is made up of 16 amino acids. V lost 2 bases, J lost 5 bases, and 6 bases stayed unmatched. CDR1 is KGHSH, CDR2 LQKENI, per germline. The CDR3 region has the DNA TGTGCCAGCTCACCATCGACTAGCGGGAGTGGGGAGACCCAGTACTTC. Its protein is CASSPSTSGSGETQYF.

This sequence joins TRBV25-1 and TRBJ1-1; 7 nucleotides match TRBD1. Germline assignment: CDR1 MGHDK and CDR2 SYGVNS. The CDR3 consists of 16 residues. The V gene end was trimmed by 4 bases and the J gene end by 0 bases; junction bases not matched to a gene: 8. The DNA for the CDR3 is TGTGCCAGCAGTGGGTGGGACAGATCGATGAACACTGAAGCTTTCTTT. Translated, it gives CASSGWDRSMNTEAFF.

The V call is TRBV27, the J call TRBJ2-2; weak D call: TRBD2 (6 bases). CDR1 and CDR2 (germline): MNHEY, SMNVEV (reference sequence). This CDR3 comprises 16 residues. The germline V and J ends were trimmed by 2 bases and 2 bases, with 12 bases remaining between them. The CDR3 nucleotides read TGTGCCAGCAGTTTAAAACCGGGACTCAACACCGGGGAGCTGTTTTTT. It encodes CASSLKPGLNTGELFF.

V is TRBV13 and J is TRBJ2-1; 10 positions match TRBD2. V was clipped by 2 bases and J by 9 bases; unmatched bases: 4. This CDR3 has 14 amino acids. Per the germline V gene, CDR1 is PRHDT and CDR2 is FYEKMQ (reference sequence). CDR3 sequence reads: CASSLLAGAGEQFF. Written as DNA, the CDR3 is TGTGCCAGCAGCTTACTAGCGGGAGCGGGTGAGCAGTTCTTC.

The sample holds a few counts of this clone. The V and J genes are TRBV7-9 and TRBJ1-1; D not certain. V lost 1 base, J lost 6 bases, and 9 bases lay in between. The CDR3 totals 13 residues. The germline gives CDR1 SEHNR, CDR2 FQNEAQ (reference sequence). In nucleotides, the CDR3 is TGTGCCAGCAGCTTAGAGGAGGGCTCTGAAGCTTTCTTT. Translated, it gives CASSLEEGSEAFF.

V and J are TRBV11-2 and TRBJ1-3; D possibly corresponds to TRBD1 (5 bases). CDR1 is SGHAT, CDR2 FQNNGV, per germline. V gave up 1 base and J gave up 0 bases, with 7 bases separating them. The CDR3 extends over 15 amino acids. CDR3: CASSLAGDSGNTIYF. CDR3 DNA sequence: TGTGCCAGCAGCTTAGCGGGGGACTCTGGAAACACCATATATTTT.

The rearrangement joins TRBV11-3 to TRBJ2-3; 11 bases map to TRBD2. With V trimmed by 5 bases and J by 3 bases, 10 bases remained unmatched. Germline-derived CDR1 and CDR2 are SGHNT and YENEEA. CDR3 length: 17 amino acids. In DNA form, the CDR3 reads TGTGCCAGCAGCCCCCTTAGCGGGAGGGCCGGGACAGATACGCAGTATTTT. Its protein product is CASSPLSGRAGTDTQYF.

The chain has TRBV29-1 and TRBJ2-4; 7 bases match TRBD2. The CDR3 extends over 18 amino acids. J lost 2 bases, V lost 6 bases, and 19 bases had no gene match. The germline CDR1 and CDR2 sequences are SQVTM and ANQGSEA. The CDR3 sequence is CSVSKMGGQGMTKNIQYF. CDR3 in DNA: TGCAGCGTCTCTAAAATGGGAGGGCAGGGAATGACCAAAAACATTCAGTACTTC.

This chain uses TRBV28 with TRBJ2-7, with D perhaps matching TRBD2 (6 bases). Germline-derived CDR1 and CDR2 are MDHEN and SYDVKM. The CDR3 covers 12 residues. V lost 5 bases and J 3 bases, leaving 8 bases between the germline ends. The CDR3 sequence: CASSGTGYEQYF. CDR3 bases: TGTGCCAGCAGTGGGACTGGCTACGAGCAGTACTTC. Supplemented by reference TRBV28 and TRBJ2-7, the full variable domain reads DVKVTQSSRYLVKRTGEKVFLECVQDMDHENMFWYRQDPGLGLRLIYFSYDVKMKEKGDIPEGYSVSREKKERFSLILESASTNQTSMYLCASSGTGYEQYFGPGTRLTVT.

This rearrangement joins TRBV11-3 to TRBJ2-3; D possibly corresponds to TRBD1 (7 bases). This CDR3 region has 13 residues. V was shortened by 11 bases and J by 4 bases, with 16 bases between the two germline ends. Germline CDR1 is SGHNT and CDR2 is YENEEA. This CDR3 is CAVVRGESDTQYF. CDR3 nucleotide sequence: TGTGCCGTCGTCAGGGGGGAGTCAGATACGCAGTATTTT.

In this sample, this clone turned up a few times. J is TRBJ2-6 and V is TRBV30, with D possibly being TRBD1 (6 bases). Trimming stripped 7 bases from V and 0 bases from J, with 7 bases between. CDR1 and CDR2 (germline): GTSNPN, SVGIG (reference sequence). This CDR3 is 13 amino acids long. DNA of the CDR3: TGTGCCTCGGACAGCTCTGGGGCCAACGTCCTGACTTTC. It translates to CASDSSGANVLTF.

The rearrangement uses TRBV4-2 and TRBJ1-1, with TRBD1 matching over 7 bases. The CDR3 is 13 residues long. The junction had 6 bases not matched to a gene; V was cut back by 4 bases and J by 7 bases. Germline CDR1 reads LGHNA; CDR2 reads YNFKEQ. CDR3 DNA sequence: TGTGCCAGCAGCCCCCGGGGACAGAGTGAAGCTTTCTTT. It is translated as CASSPRGQSEAFF.

The chain joins TRBV7-9 to TRBJ1-1, with a weak D call TRBD1 (5 bases). The CDR3 consists of 15 residues. Per germline, CDR1 SEHNR and CDR2 FQNEAQ (reference sequence). V was shortened by 5 bases and J by 0 bases, with 13 bases between the two germline ends. CDR3 sequence (DNA): TGTGCCAGCAGCGACCGACAGATAATGAACACTGAAGCTTTCTTT. Residues: CASSDRQIMNTEAFF.

J is TRBJ2-7 and V is TRBV6-5, with D tentatively TRBD1 (6 bases). This CDR3 has 15 amino acids. Germline V CDR1 and CDR2: MNHEY, SVGAGI. The ends were cut back, 6 bases at V and 1 base at J, with 16 bases in the middle. DNA for the CDR3: TGTGCCAGCAGGGCCGAGGGGGTAGGGTCCTACGAGCAGTACGTC. Translating it yields CASRAEGVGSYEQYV.